The 20 T cell receptor beta chains below come from one sample, sequenced in a study of blood T cell repertoires in COVID-19 (dated by TCRdb to 2020 to 2022). The method was the immunoSEQ multiplex PCR assay. The immuneACCESS repertoire file appears here via TCRdb, limited to in-frame rearrangements. These files lack a portion of the clones; in checked studies, under half of the deficit traces to unresolved V genes, and the cause of the others is not known. The table for this sample lists some 520,000 clones; 75% to 90% of them were counted only once. Around 0.95% of the sample is in the top ten clones. Sequenced material: peripheral blood. Receptor source: a man between 18 and 35 years old with COVID-19, enrolled during active disease.

V usage is TRBV5-4 and J usage is TRBJ2-1, with a weak D call TRBD2 (5 bases). CDR1 SGHNT and CDR2 YYREEE come from the germline V gene (reference sequence). This CDR3 is built from 13 residues. V was pared by 4 bases and J by 7 bases, with 12 bases between. In DNA form, the CDR3 reads TGTGCCAGCAGCCGACGGGATACGAATGAGCAGTTCTTC. Its translation is CASSRRDTNEQFF.

The chain is built from TRBV30 and TRBJ1-6, with D possibly matching TRBD1 (5 bases). Looked up from germline, CDR1 is GTSNPN and CDR2 is SVGIG (reference sequence). V lost 2 bases, J lost 11 bases, and 13 bases lay in between. This CDR3 contains 13 residues. The CDR3 reads CAWSPWGGTPLHF. As DNA, the CDR3 is TGTGCCTGGAGTCCTTGGGGGGGAACACCCCTCCACTTT. Full variable domain (remainder filled in from reference TRBV30 and TRBJ1-6): SQTIHQWPATLVQPVGSPLSLECTVEGTSNPNLYWYRQAAGRGLQLLFYSVGIGQISSEVPQNLSASRPQDRQFILSSKKLLLSDSGFYLCAWSPWGGTPLHFGNGTRLTVT.

The chain uses TRBV6-5 and TRBJ2-1; 7 bases align to TRBD1. This CDR3 region has 11 residues. J was trimmed by 9 bases and V by 6 bases; bases with no gene match: 2. Per germline, CDR1 MNHEY and CDR2 SVGAGI. The CDR3 DNA is TGTGCCAGCAGGACAGGGACTGAGCAGTTCTTC. Its translation: CASRTGTEQFF.

This clone was seen just once. For the CDR3, the DNA is TGTGCCAGCCGTGGCCTAGCGGGGGCCCCCGGGGGAGATACGCAGTATTTT. Protein product: CASRGLAGAPGGDTQYF. This sequence joins TRBV27 and TRBJ2-3; 10 nucleotides line up with TRBD2. Germline trimming cut 8 bases from V and 5 bases from J; bases unmatched to any gene: 16. The CDR3 has 17 amino acids. The germline CDR1 and CDR2 sequences are MNHEY and SMNVEV (reference sequence).

The chain couples TRBV4-2 to TRBJ1-6; a possible D gene is TRBD1 (5 bases). CDR1 is LGHNA and CDR2 is YNFKEQ in the germline V gene. This CDR3 contains 13 residues. The V gene lost 0 bases and the J gene lost 16 bases, with 13 bases spanning the gap. The chain's CDR3 is CASSQDLTGPLHF. In DNA form, the CDR3 reads TGTGCCAGCAGCCAAGATCTAACAGGACCTCTCCACTTT.

The chain recombines TRBV24-1 with TRBJ2-3; no firm D call. Trimming removed 3 bases at V and 6 bases at J, with 9 bases between. Germline assignment: CDR1 KGHDR and CDR2 SFDVKD. The CDR3 is made up of 13 amino acids. Here the CDR3 DNA reads TGTGCCACCAGTGATGGGCCTAACGATACGCAGTATTTT. This encodes CATSDGPNDTQYF.

A single count supports this clone. This rearrangement joins TRBV11-2 to TRBJ1-3; tentatively, D is TRBD1 (6 bases). CDR3 length: 16 residues. Trimming pared 4 bases from V and 1 base from J, leaving 14 bases between. Germline-derived CDR1 and CDR2 are SGHAT and FQNNGV. The CDR3 DNA reads TGTGCCAGCAGCTCGTGGGACACGGCATCTGGAAACACCATATATTTT. Its translation: CASSSWDTASGNTIYF.

V is TRBV3-1 (or the pseudogene TRBV3-2) and J is TRBJ2-2; D ambiguous. The CDR3 length is 16 residues. The V end lost 1 base, the J end lost 0 bases, and 9 bases lay between the germline ends. Germline V lookup: CDR1 LGHDT, CDR2 YNNKEL (reference sequence). CDR3 in amino acids: CASSQGAHSNTGELFF. The DNA of the CDR3 is TGTGCCAGCAGCCAAGGGGCCCATTCGAACACCGGGGAGCTGTTTTTT.

CDR3 region: CASSPPGAGLASEQYF. The DNA for the CDR3 is TGTGCCAGCTCACCACCCGGAGCCGGACTAGCGAGCGAGCAGTACTTC. The V gene is TRBV18, the J gene TRBJ2-7; 9 bases align to TRBD2. CDR1 is KGHSH and CDR2 is LQKENI in the germline V gene. This CDR3 is 16 amino acids long. V dropped 0 bases and J dropped 6; count of bases not matched to a gene: 9.

The J gene is TRBJ2-4, the V gene TRBV7-3; no definite D call. CDR1 and CDR2 from the germline V gene are SGHTA and FQGTGA. V shed 10 bases and J shed 4 bases, with 11 bases lying between them. The CDR3 spans 12 residues. The CDR3: CAKSASKNIQYF. In DNA form, the CDR3 reads TGTGCCAAAAGTGCCAGTAAAAACATTCAGTACTTC.

The chain combines TRBV5-1 with TRBJ2-1; 7 positions match TRBD1. Trimming at V came to 2 bases and at J to 5 bases, leaving 7 bases not matched to a gene. The CDR3 spans 15 residues. CDR1 SGHRS and CDR2 YFSETQ come from the germline V gene. The CDR3 DNA follows: TGCGCCAGCAGCTTTCCGGGACAGCCCAACAATGAGCAGTTCTTC. It encodes CASSFPGQPNNEQFF.

The chain is built from TRBV20-1 and TRBJ2-7; D uncertain. The V gene lost 3 bases and the J gene lost 2 bases, with 11 bases spanning the gap. Germline CDR1 and CDR2: DFQATT and SNEGSKA (reference sequence). The CDR3 runs 13 residues. For the CDR3, the DNA is TGCAGTGCTAGTCCTCCAGGCACCTACGAGCAGTACTTC. This codes for CSASPPGTYEQYF.

The V call is TRBV13, the J call TRBJ2-2; a weak D match, TRBD2 (5 bases). The CDR3 contains 13 residues. Trimming stripped 7 bases from V and 7 bases from J, with 13 bases between. Looked up from germline, CDR1 is PRHDT and CDR2 is FYEKMQ (reference sequence). The chain's CDR3 is CASTPEGVGELFF. The CDR3 DNA reads as TGTGCCAGCACCCCCGAGGGAGTCGGGGAGCTGTTTTTT.

On this clone: This same CDR3 is encoded by further DNA sequences in the sample. The rearrangement links TRBV27 to TRBJ1-1, with D possibly being TRBD1 (6 bases). V was shortened by 5 bases and J by 2 bases, with 9 bases between the two germline ends. CDR1 and CDR2 from the germline V gene are MNHEY and SMNVEV (reference sequence). The length of the CDR3 is 13 residues. The CDR3 region has the DNA TGTGCCAGCAGTCTACAGGGAAACACTGAAGCTTTCTTT. Translated, it gives CASSLQGNTEAFF.

The rearrangement joins TRBV2 to TRBJ2-7; a possible D gene is TRBD2 (6 bases). V was shortened by 4 bases and J by 4 bases, with 17 bases between the two germline ends. The CDR3 totals 15 residues. Germline V gives CDR1 SNHLY, CDR2 FYNNEI. This CDR3 reads CASSVMAGTHYEQYF. As DNA, the CDR3 is TGTGCCAGCAGTGTCATGGCCGGGACTCATTACGAGCAGTACTTC.

The rearrangement uses TRBV7-9 and TRBJ1-4; 7 bases are a match to TRBD1. The CDR3 has 13 amino acids. After removal of 10 bases from V and 3 bases from J, the junction contained 5 bases not matched to a gene. Per the germline V gene, CDR1 is SEHNR and CDR2 is FQNEAQ (reference sequence). CDR3 sequence (DNA): TGTGCCATACAGGGGCCGGCTAATGAAAAACTGTTTTTT. It is translated as CAIQGPANEKLFF.

The chain links TRBV5-4 to TRBJ2-1; 9 nucleotides line up with TRBD2. CDR3 length: 16 amino acids. Trimming took 0 bases from V and 10 from J; bases not matched to a gene: 11. Germline lookup yields CDR1 SGHNT and CDR2 YYREEE (reference sequence). The CDR3 region is CASSLGVAGAADEQFF. In DNA form, the CDR3 reads TGTGCCAGCAGCTTGGGAGTAGCGGGGGCCGCCGACGAGCAGTTCTTC.

The chain combines TRBV7-9 with TRBJ1-5; 9 bases are a match to TRBD1. V gave up 3 bases and J gave up 3 bases; unmatched junction bases: 9. CDR3 length equals 17 residues. Germline-derived CDR1 and CDR2 are SEHNR and FQNEAQ (reference sequence). This CDR3 reads CASSLGTGTFVNQPQHF. CDR3 DNA: TGTGCCAGCAGCTTGGGGACAGGGACGTTTGTCAATCAGCCCCAGCATTTT.

This clone has a handful of counts. The rearrangement joins TRBV6-2 or TRBV6-3 to TRBJ2-6; D uncertain. The CDR3 runs to 14 residues. CDR1 is MNHEY and CDR2 is SVGEGT in the germline V gene. Trimming stripped 2 bases from V and 0 bases from J, with 2 bases between. The DNA for the CDR3 is TGTGCCAGCAGTTACCTCTCTGGGGCCAACGTCCTGACTTTC. Its translation is CASSYLSGANVLTF.

This chain links TRBV6-1 with TRBJ2-2, with D perhaps matching TRBD2 (6 bases). CDR1 is MNHNS and CDR2 is SASEGT in the germline V gene. The CDR3 is 16 residues long. The V end was cut by 4 bases, the J end by 0 bases, with 12 bases between. CDR3 DNA sequence: TGTGCCAGCAGTGGCGGTGGGGGGACGAACACCGGGGAGCTGTTTTTT. Its translation: CASSGGGGTNTGELFF.